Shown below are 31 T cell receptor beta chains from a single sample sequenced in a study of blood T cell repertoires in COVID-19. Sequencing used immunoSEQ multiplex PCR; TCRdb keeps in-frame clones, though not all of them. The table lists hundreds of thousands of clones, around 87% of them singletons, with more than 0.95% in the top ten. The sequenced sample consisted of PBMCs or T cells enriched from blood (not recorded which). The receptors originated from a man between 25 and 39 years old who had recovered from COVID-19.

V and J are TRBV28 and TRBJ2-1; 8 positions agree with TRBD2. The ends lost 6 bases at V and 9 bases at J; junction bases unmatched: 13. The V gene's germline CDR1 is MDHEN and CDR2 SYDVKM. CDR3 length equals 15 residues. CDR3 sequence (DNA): TGTGCCAGCAGCCCCAGATTAGAGCGGGAGTTTGAGCAGTTCTTC. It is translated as CASSPRLEREFEQFF.

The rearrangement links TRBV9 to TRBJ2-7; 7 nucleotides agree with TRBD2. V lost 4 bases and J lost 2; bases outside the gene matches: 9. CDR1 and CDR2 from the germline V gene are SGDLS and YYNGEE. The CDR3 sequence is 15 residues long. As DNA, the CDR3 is TGTGCCAGCAGCTTGAATAGCGGGTTTACCTACGAGCAGTACTTC. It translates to CASSLNSGFTYEQYF. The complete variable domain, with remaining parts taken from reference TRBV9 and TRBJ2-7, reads DSGVTQTPKHLITATGQRVTLRCSPRSGDLSVYWYQQSLDQGLQFLIQYYNGEERAKGNILERFSAQQFPDLHSELNLSSLELGDSALYFCASSLNSGFTYEQYFGPGTRLTVT.

The CDR3 loop reads CASTPPQGEDGNTIYF. The CDR3 region has the DNA TGTGCCAGCACCCCCCCCCAGGGGGAAGATGGAAACACCATATATTTT. The chain joins TRBV28 to TRBJ1-3, with 7 bases identical to TRBD1. The CDR3 length is 16 residues. V dropped 7 bases and J dropped 3; count of bases not matched to a gene: 12. Germline-derived CDR1 and CDR2 are MDHEN and SYDVKM.

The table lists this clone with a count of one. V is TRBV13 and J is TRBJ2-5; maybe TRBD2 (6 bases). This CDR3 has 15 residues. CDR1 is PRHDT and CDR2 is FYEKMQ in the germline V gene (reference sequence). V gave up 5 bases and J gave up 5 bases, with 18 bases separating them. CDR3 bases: TGTGCCAGCAGCCCGTCTCCCGGGGGTCGGGAGACCCAGTACTTC. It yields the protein CASSPSPGGRETQYF.

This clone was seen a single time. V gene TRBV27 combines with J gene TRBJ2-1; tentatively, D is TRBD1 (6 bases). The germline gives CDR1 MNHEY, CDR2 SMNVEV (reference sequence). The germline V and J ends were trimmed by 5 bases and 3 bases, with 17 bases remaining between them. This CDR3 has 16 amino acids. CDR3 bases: TGTGCCAGCAGTCAACCCCCGGGACACGGCTACAATGAGCAGTTCTTC. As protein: CASSQPPGHGYNEQFF.

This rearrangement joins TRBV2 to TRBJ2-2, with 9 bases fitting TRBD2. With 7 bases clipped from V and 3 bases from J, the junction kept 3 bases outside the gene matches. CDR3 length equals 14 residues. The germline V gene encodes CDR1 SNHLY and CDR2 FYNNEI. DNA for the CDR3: TGTGCCAGCACGGGGACTAGCTACACCGGGGAGCTGTTTTTT. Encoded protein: CASTGTSYTGELFF.

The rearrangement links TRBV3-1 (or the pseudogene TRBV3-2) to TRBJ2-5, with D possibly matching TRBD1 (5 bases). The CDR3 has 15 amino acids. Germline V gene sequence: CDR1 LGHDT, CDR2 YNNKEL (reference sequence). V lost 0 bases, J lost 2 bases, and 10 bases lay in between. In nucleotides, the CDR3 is TGTGCCAGCAGCCAAGACCAGGGCTTTCAAGAGACCCAGTACTTC. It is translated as CASSQDQGFQETQYF.

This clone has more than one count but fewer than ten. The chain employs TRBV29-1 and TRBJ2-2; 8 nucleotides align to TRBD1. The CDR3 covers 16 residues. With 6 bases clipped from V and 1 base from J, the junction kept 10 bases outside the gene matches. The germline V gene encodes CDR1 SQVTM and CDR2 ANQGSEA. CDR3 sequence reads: CSVAKPGTGNTGELFF. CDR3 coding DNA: TGCAGCGTAGCTAAGCCCGGGACAGGGAACACCGGGGAGCTGTTTTTT.

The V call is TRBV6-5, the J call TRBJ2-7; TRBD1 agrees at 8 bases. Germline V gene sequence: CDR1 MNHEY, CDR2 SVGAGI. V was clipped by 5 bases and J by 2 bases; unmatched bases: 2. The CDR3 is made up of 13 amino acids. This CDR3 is CASSRGQAYEQYF. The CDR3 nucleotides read TGTGCCAGCAGTAGGGGACAGGCCTACGAGCAGTACTTC.

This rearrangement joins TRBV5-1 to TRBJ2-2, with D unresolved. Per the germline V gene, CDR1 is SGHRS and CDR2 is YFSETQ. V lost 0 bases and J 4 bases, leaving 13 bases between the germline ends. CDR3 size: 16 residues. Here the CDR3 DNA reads TGCGCCAGCAGCTTGGGGCAGAAATCCCCCACCGGGGAGCTGTTTTTT. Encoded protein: CASSLGQKSPTGELFF.

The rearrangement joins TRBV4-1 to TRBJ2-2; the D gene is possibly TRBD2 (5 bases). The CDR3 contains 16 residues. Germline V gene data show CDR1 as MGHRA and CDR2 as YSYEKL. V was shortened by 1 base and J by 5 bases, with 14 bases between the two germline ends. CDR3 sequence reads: CASSQALRGRTGELFF. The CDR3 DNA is TGCGCCAGCAGCCAAGCGCTCCGGGGTCGGACCGGGGAGCTGTTTTTT.

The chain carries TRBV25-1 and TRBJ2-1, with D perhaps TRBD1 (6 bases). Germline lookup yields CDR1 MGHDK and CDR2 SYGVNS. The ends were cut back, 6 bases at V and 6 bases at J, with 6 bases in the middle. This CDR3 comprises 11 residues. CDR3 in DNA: TGTGCCAGCAGCAGGGGCAATGAGCAGTTCTTC. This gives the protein CASSRGNEQFF.

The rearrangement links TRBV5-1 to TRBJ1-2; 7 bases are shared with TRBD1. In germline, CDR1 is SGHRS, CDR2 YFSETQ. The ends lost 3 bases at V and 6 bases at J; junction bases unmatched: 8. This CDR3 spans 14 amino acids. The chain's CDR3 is CASSSDRPRNGYTF. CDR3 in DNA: TGCGCCAGCAGCTCGGACAGGCCTAGGAATGGCTACACCTTC.

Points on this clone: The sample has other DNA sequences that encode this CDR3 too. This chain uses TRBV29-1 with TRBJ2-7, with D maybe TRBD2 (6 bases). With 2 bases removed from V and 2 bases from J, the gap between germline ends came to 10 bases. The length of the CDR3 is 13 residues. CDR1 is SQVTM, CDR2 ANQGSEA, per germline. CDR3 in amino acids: CSVESGSTYEQYF. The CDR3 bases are TGCAGCGTTGAAAGCGGGTCCACCTACGAGCAGTACTTC.

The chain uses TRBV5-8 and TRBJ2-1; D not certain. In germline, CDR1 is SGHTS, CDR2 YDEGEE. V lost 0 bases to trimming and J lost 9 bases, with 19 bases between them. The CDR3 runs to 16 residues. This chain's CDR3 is CASSLVIGLHTGEQFF. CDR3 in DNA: TGTGCCAGCAGCTTGGTAATTGGCCTCCATACGGGTGAGCAGTTCTTC.

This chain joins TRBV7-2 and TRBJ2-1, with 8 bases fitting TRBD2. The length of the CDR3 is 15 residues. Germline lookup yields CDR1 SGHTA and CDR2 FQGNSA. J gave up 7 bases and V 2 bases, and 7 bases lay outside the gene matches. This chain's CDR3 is CASSLSAGDVNEQFF. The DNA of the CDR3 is TGTGCCAGCAGCTTATCAGCGGGAGACGTGAATGAGCAGTTCTTC.

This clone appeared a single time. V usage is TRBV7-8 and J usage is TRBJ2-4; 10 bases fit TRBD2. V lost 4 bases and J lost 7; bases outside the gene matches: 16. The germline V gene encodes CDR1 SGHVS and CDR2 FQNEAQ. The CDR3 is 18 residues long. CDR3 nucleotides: TGTGCCAGCAGCTCTACCGGGACTAGCGAGAGCCTCCCCAACATTCAGTACTTC. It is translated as CASSSTGTSESLPNIQYF.

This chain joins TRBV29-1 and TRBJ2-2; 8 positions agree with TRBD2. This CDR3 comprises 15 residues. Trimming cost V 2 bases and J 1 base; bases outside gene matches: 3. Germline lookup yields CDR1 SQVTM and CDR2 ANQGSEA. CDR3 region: CSVELAGLNTGELFF. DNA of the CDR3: TGCAGCGTTGAATTAGCGGGATTGAACACCGGGGAGCTGTTTTTT.

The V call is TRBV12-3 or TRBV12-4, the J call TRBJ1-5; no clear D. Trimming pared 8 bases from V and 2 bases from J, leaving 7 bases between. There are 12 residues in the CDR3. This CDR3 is CASLEGNQPQHF. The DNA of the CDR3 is TGTGCCAGCCTGGAGGGCAATCAGCCCCAGCATTTT.

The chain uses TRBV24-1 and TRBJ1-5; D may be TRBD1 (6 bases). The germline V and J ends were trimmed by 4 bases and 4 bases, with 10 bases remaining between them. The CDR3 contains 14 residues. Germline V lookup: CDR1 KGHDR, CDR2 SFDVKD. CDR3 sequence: CATSEGADNQPQHF. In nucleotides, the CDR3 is TGTGCCACCAGTGAGGGGGCAGATAATCAGCCCCAGCATTTT.

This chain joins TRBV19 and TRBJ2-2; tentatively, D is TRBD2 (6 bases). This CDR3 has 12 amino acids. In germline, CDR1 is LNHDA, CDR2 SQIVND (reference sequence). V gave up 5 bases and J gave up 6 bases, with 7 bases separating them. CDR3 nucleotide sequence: TGTGCCAGTAGTGCGGGGTCCGGGGAGCTGTTTTTT. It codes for CASSAGSGELFF.

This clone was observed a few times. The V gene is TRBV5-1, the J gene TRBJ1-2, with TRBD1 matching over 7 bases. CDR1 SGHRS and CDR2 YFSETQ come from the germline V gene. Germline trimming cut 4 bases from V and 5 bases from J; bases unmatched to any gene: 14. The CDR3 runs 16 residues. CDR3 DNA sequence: TGCGCCAGCAGCGCGGAATTCGGCGGGACAGCGTATGGCTACACCTTC. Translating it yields CASSAEFGGTAYGYTF.

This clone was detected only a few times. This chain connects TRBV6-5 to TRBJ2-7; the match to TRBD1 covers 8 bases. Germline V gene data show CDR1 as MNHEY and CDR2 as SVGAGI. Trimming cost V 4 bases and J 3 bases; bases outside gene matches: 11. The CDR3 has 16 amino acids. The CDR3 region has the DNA TGTGCCAGCAGTTCACGACAGGGGCGCAGGTACTACGAGCAGTACTTC. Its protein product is CASSSRQGRRYYEQYF.

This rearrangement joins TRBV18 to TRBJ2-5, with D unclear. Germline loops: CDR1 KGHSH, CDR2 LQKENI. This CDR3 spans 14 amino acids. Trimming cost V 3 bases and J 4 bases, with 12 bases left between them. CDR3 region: CASSPRPRSETQYF. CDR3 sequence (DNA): TGTGCCAGCTCACCGCGACCCAGGTCAGAGACCCAGTACTTC.

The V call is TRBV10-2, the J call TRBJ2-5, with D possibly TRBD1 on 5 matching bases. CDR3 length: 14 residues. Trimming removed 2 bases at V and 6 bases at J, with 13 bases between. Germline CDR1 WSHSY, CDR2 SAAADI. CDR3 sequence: CASSELLAGQTQYF. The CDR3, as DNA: TGCGCCAGCAGTGAGCTCTTGGCAGGGCAGACCCAGTACTTC.

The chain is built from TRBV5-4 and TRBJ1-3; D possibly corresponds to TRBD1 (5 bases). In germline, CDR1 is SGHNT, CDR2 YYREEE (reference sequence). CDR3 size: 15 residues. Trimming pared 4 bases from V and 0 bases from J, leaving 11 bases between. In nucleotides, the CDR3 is TGTGCCAGCAGCATTGACAGCTCCTCTGGAAACACCATATATTTT. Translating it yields CASSIDSSSGNTIYF.

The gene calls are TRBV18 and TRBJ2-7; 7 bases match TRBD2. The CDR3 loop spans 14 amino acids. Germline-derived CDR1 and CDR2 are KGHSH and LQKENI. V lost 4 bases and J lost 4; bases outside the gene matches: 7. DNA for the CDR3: TGTGCCAGCTCACGGGAGGGAATGGGGTACGAGCAGTACTTC. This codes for CASSREGMGYEQYF. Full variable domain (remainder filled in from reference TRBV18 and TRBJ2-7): NAGVMQNPRHLVRRRGQEARLRCSPMKGHSHVYWYRQLPEEGLKFMVYLQKENIIDESGMPKERFSAEFPKEGPSILRIQQVVRGDSAAYFCASSREGMGYEQYFGPGTRLTVT.

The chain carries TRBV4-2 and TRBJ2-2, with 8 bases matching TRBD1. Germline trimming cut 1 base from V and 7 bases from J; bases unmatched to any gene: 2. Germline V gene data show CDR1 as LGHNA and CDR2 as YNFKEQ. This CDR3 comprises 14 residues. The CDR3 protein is CASSQGQGNGELFF. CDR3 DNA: TGTGCCAGCAGCCAAGGACAGGGGAACGGGGAGCTGTTTTTT.

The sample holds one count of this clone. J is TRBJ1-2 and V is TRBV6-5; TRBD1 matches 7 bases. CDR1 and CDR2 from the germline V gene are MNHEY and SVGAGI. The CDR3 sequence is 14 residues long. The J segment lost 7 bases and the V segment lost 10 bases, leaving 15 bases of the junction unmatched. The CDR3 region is CATRAAGTDRGYTF. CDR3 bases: TGTGCCACTAGGGCCGCCGGGACAGATCGTGGCTACACCTTC.

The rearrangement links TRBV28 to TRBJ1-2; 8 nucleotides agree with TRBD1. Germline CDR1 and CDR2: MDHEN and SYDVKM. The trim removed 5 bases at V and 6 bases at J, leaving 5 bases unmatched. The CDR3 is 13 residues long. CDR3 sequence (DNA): TGTGCCAGCAGTACAGACAGGGGCGATGGCTACACCTTC. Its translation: CASSTDRGDGYTF.

The CDR3 DNA reads TGCGCCAGCAGCCAAGAAGACTCCTGGGAGCAGTTCTTC. It encodes CASSQEDSWEQFF. The gene calls are TRBV4-1 and TRBJ2-1; D gene ambiguous. The germline V gene encodes CDR1 MGHRA and CDR2 YSYEKL. The V end lost 0 bases, the J end lost 10 bases, and 10 bases lay between the germline ends. The length of the CDR3 is 13 residues.